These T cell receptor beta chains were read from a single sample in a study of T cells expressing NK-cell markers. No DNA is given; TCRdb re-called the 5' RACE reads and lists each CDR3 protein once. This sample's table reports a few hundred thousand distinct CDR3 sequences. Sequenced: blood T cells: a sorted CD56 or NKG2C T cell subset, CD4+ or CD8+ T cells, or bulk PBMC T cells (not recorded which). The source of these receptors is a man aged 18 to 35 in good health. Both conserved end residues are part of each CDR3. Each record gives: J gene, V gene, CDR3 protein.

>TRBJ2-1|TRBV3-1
CASSHSFSGISINEQFF
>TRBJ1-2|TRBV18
CASSPSTGANYGYTF
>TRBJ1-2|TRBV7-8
CASSLVQGAGGYTF
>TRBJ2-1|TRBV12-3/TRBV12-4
CATRGYLGGYNEQFF
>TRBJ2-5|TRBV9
CASSVGGGLETQYF
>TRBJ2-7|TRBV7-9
CASSRGGPVLEQYF
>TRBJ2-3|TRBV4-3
CASSLHPTPQASADTQYF
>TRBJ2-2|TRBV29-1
CSVEGWRQGTGELFF
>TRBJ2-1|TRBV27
CASSLSSGSGRARFF
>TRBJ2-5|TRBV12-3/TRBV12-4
CASSKQGRDQYF
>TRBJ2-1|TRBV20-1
CSATSGRLNNEQFF
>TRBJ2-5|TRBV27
CASSPIQVWETQYF
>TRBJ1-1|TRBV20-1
CSARGSRDSRYTEAFF
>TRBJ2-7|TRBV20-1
CSARDLWLGSGEQYF
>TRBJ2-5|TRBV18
CASSPPRGIETQYF
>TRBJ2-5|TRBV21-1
CASSIPGGRETQYF
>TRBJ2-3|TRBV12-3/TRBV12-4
CASSQTDRSDTQYF
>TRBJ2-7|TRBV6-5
CASNGGHEQYF
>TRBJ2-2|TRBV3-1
CASSQEFFGELFF
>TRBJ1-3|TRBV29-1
CSVGGTYGNTIYF
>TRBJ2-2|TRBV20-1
CSLSAGVTGELFF
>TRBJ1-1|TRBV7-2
CASSPGTGGGAEAFF
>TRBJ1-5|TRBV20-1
CSARGTRPPIQDQPQHF
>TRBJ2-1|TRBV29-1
CSVAGTSGSVGAGEQFF
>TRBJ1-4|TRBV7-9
CASSRNGQPNEKLFF
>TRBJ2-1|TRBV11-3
CASSPDTSNEQFF
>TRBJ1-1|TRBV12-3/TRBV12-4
CASSYRTGGSTEAFF
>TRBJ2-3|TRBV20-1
CSLREVSTDTQYF
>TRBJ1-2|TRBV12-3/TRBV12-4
CASSFRGRYGYTF
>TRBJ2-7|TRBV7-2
CASSERQGPSYEQYF
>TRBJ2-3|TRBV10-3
CAVGRDFSDTQYF
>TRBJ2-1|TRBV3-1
CASGEQAPPVQFF
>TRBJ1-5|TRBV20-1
CSARGSITKPQHF
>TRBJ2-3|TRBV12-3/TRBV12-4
CASSSLTFPPTTDTQYF
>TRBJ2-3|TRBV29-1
CSVGQGVSTDTQYF
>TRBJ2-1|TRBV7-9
CASSPRASGRGTRNEQFF
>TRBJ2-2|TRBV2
CASTPGLAGTGELFF
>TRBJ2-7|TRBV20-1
CSAPWGTQSYEQYF
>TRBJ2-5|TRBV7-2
CASRRGGRRETQYF
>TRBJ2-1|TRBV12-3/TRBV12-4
CARPTGFRQFF
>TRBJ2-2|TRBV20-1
CSARDSGVNPAGELFF
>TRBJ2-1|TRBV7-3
CASSSDSPQGYNEQFF
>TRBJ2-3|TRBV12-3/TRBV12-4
CASTTGLDPTDTQYF
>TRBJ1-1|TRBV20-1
CSARTASYNTEAFF
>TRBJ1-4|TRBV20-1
CSAVTGGEKLFF